This paragraph covers one T cell receptor beta chain sequence. This same CDR3 is encoded by further DNA sequences in the sample. The data are from a study of coeliac disease. Sequenced by immunoSEQ multiplex PCR; TCRdb stores in-frame clones only, minus some. The sample lists roughly 6,700 clones, approximately 65% occurring once. This CDR3 has 15 amino acids. Germline lookup yields CDR1 SGHRS and CDR2 YFSETQ. V lost 4 bases and J 4 bases, leaving 14 bases between the germline ends. Sequenced sample: lymphocytes from the gut lamina propria. The sequence came from a man in his fifties or sixties with celiac disease on a gluten-free diet. V and J are TRBV5-1 and TRBJ2-2; D uncertain. Written as DNA, the CDR3 is TGCGCCAGCAGCGACGGAACAGCTTTCACCGGGGAGCTGTTTTTT. Translated: CASSDGTAFTGELFF.